Listed here are 6 T cell receptor beta chains from one sample, sequenced in a study of blood T cell repertoires in COVID-19. The data were produced by immunoSEQ multiplex PCR, yet TCRdb's version contains in-frame clones alone and is incomplete. The sample shows about 240,000 clones, around 90% of them seen only once. The sequencing input was peripheral blood. These receptors were collected from a man aged 55 to 69 who had recovered from COVID-19.

The DNA of the CDR3 is TGTGCCAGCAGGGACACTAACACCGGGGAGCTGTTTTTT. This sequence encodes CASRDTNTGELFF. The V gene is TRBV6-5, the J gene TRBJ2-2; D possibly corresponds to TRBD1 (5 bases). CDR3 length equals 13 residues. The germline V gene encodes CDR1 MNHEY and CDR2 SVGAGI. Trimming left V 6 bases short and J 2 bases short, with 7 bases between.

The CDR3 DNA is TGTGCCACCACGCGGGGGGGAACCTACGAGCAGTACGTC. Its protein product is CATTRGGTYEQYV. The chain joins TRBV6-5 to TRBJ2-7; 9 nucleotides line up with TRBD2. V shed 10 bases, J shed 2 bases, and the junction held 6 bases outside the gene matches. Germline loops: CDR1 MNHEY, CDR2 SVGAGI. This CDR3 spans 13 amino acids.

This clone appeared once. The CDR3 DNA reads TGCGCCAGTGCCGGACAGGGAGTTGCCTACGAGCAGTACGTC. It specifies CASAGQGVAYEQYV. V gene TRBV10-1 combines with J gene TRBJ2-7; 8 bases map to TRBD1. V lost 9 bases, J lost 2 bases, and 9 bases stayed unmatched. The CDR3 sequence is 14 residues long. Germline V gene sequence: CDR1 WNHNN, CDR2 SYGVQD (reference sequence).

The chain couples TRBV7-9 to TRBJ2-3, with 8 bases identical to TRBD1. The CDR3 totals 13 residues. The V gene end was trimmed by 5 bases and the J gene end by 6 bases; junction bases not matched to a gene: 4. Germline CDR1 SEHNR, CDR2 FQNEAQ (reference sequence). The CDR3: CASSRDRPDTQYF. The DNA of the CDR3 is TGTGCCAGCAGCCGGGACAGGCCTGATACGCAGTATTTT.

This chain uses TRBV7-8 with TRBJ2-3; TRBD2 matches at 15 bases. Germline CDR1 and CDR2: SGHVS and FQNEAQ. The CDR3 totals 15 residues. The V and J ends lost 5 bases and 10 bases, in that order; junction bases with no gene match: 7. The CDR3 DNA reads TGTGCCAGCAGCGCTCCGGGACTAGCGGGGGGAGCGCAGTATTTT. This sequence encodes CASSAPGLAGGAQYF.

This chain connects TRBV5-1 to TRBJ1-3; D is unclear. Trimming shortened V by 2 bases and J by 0 bases, and 12 bases separated the two germline ends. CDR3 size: 16 residues. Germline loops: CDR1 SGHRS, CDR2 YFSETQ. CDR3 DNA sequence: TGCGCCAGCAGCTTCTTCGCCGGGAGCTCTGGAAACACCATATATTTT. It yields the protein CASSFFAGSSGNTIYF. The complete variable domain, with remaining parts taken from reference TRBV5-1 and TRBJ1-3, reads KAGVTQTPRYLIKTRGQQVTLSCSPISGHRSVSWYQQTPGQGLQFLFEYFSETQRNKGNFPGRFSGRQFSNSRSEMNVSTLELGDSALYLCASSFFAGSSGNTIYFGEGSWLTVV.